This T cell receptor beta chain was documented in a study of breast tumors, draining lymph nodes, adjacent tissues. Findings and caveats of the study: Tumor and nontumor repertoires were significantly more similar in luminal-like than in basal-like breast cancer. Tumor T cell lymph node origin was a supported hypothesis, not proven. Tumor TCR diversity was below lymph nodes but above nontumor tissue.

The CDR3 extends over 17 amino acids. V trimming: 5 bases; J trimming: 3 bases; junction bases outside the gene matches: 16. Looked up from germline, CDR1 is PRHDT and CDR2 is FYEKMQ (reference sequence). As for this clonotype: The target antigen is unknown. Just one base apart from a much larger clone, this may be a read error.

Via MiXCR, TCRdb re-called the multiplex PCR reads, giving one row per CDR3 protein. The table records approximately 170,000 distinct CDR3 sequences, about 33% of them present only once. Samples came from axillary lymph nodes draining the breast cancer. The sample comprised axillary lymph node tissue. This chain connects TRBV13 to TRBJ2-7, with 7 bases that match TRBD1. The receptor was derived from a female donor with breast cancer. Some clones in this sample may be carry-over from other donors' samples. The chain's CDR3 is CASSPQGGRGSDYEQYF. The CDR3, as DNA: TGTGCCAGCAGCCCCCAAGGGGGCAGGGGTTCGGACTACGAGCAGTACTTC.